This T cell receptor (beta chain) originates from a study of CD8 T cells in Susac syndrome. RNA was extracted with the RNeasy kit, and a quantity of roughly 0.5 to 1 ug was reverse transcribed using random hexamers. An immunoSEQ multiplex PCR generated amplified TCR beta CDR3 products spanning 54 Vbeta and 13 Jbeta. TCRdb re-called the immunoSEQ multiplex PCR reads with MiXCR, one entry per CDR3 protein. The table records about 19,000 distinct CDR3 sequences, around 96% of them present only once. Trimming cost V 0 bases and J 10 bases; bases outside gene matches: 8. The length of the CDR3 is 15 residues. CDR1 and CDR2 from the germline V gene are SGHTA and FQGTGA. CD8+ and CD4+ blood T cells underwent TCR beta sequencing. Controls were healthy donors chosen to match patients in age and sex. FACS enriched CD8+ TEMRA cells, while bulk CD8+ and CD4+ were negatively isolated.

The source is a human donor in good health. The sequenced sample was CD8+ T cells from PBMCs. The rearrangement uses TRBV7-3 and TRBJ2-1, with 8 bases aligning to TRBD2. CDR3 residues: CASSLTGLEAREQFF. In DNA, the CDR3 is TGTGCCAGCAGCTTAACGGGACTAGAGGCTCGAGAGCAGTTCTTC.